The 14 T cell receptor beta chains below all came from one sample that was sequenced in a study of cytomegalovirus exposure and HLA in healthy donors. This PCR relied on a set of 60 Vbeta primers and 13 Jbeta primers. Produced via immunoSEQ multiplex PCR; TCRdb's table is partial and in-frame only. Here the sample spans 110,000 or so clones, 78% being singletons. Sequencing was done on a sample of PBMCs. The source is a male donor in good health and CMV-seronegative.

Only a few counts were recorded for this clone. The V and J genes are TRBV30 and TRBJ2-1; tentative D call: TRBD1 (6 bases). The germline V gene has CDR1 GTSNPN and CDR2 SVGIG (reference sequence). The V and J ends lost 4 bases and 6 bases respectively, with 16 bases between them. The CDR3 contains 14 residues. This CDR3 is CAWNAGVPANEQFF. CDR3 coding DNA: TGTGCCTGGAACGCAGGGGTCCCTGCCAATGAGCAGTTCTTC.

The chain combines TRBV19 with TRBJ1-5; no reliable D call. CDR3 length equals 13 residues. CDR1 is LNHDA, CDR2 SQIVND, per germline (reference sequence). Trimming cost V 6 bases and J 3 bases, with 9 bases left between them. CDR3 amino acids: CASSPGNNQPQHF. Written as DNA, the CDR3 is TGTGCCAGTAGCCCCGGGAACAATCAGCCCCAGCATTTT.

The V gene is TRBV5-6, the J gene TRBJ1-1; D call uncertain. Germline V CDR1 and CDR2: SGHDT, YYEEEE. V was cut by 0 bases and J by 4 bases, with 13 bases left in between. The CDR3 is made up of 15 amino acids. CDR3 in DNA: TGTGCCAGCAGCTTGGTTCCCCGACAAAGCACTGAAGCTTTCTTT. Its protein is CASSLVPRQSTEAFF.

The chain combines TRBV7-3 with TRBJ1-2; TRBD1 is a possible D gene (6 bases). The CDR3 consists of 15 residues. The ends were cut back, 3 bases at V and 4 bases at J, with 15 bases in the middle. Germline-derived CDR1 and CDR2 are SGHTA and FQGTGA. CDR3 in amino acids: CASSLQRGTVYGYTF. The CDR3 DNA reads TGTGCCAGCAGCTTGCAAAGGGGGACCGTCTATGGCTACACCTTC. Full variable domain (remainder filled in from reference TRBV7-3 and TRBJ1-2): GAGVSQTPSNKVTEKGKYVELRCDPISGHTALYWYRQSLGQGPEFLIYFQGTGAADDSGLPNDRFFAVRPEGSVSTLKIQRTERGDSAVYLCASSLQRGTVYGYTFGSGTRLTVV.

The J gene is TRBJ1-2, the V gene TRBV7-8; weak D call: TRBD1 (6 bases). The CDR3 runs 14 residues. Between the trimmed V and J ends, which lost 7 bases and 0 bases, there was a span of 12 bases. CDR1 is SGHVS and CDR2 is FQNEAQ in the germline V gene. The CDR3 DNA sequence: TGTGCCAGCACCGAGGACAGCCCTAACTATGGCTACACCTTC. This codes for CASTEDSPNYGYTF.

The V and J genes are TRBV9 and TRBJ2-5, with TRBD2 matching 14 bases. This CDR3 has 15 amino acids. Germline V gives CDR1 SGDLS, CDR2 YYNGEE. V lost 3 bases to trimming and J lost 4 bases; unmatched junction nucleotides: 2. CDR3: CASSAGLAGVETQYF. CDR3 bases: TGTGCCAGCAGCGCGGGACTAGCGGGAGTAGAGACCCAGTACTTC.

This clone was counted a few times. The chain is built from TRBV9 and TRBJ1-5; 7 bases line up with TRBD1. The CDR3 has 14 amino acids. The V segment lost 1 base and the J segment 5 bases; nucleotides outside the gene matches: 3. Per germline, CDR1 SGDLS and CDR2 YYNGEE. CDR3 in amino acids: CASSVTGEDQPQHF. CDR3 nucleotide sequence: TGTGCCAGCAGCGTAACAGGGGAAGATCAGCCCCAGCATTTT.

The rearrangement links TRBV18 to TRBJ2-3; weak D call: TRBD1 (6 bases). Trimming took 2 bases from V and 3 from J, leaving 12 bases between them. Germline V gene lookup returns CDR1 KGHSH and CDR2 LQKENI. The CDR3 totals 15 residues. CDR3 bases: TGTGCCAGCTCACCATCAGGGGACGCTACAGATACGCAGTATTTT. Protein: CASSPSGDATDTQYF.

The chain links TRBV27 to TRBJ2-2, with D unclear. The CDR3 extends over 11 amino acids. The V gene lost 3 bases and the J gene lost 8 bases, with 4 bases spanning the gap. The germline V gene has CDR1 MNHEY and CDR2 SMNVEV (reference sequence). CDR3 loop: CASSLRGELFF. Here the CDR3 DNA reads TGTGCCAGCAGTTTGAGGGGGGAGCTGTTTTTT.

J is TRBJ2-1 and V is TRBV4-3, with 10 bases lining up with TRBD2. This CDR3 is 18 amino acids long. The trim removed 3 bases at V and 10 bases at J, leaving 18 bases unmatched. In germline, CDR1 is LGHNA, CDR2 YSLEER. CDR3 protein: CASSQAFVAGGPLREQFF. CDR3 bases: TGCGCCAGCAGCCAGGCTTTTGTAGCGGGAGGCCCGTTGAGGGAGCAGTTCTTC.

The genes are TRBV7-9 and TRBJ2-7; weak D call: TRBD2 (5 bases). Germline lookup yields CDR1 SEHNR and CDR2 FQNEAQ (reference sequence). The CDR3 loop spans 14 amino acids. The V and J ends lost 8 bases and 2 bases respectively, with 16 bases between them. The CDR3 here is CASRESGYPYEQYF. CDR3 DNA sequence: TGTGCCAGCCGAGAGTCGGGGTACCCCTACGAGCAGTACTTC.

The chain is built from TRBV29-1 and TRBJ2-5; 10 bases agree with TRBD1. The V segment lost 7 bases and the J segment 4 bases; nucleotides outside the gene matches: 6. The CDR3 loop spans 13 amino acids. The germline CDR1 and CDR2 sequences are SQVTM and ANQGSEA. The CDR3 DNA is TGCAGCGGCGGACAGGGGGAGCGAGAGACCCAGTACTTC. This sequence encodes CSGGQGERETQYF.

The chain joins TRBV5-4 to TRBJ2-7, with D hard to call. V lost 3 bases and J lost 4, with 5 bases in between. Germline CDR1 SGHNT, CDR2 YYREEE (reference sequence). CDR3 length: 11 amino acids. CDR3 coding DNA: TGTGCCAGCAGCTCAAATTACGAGCAGTACTTC. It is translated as CASSSNYEQYF.

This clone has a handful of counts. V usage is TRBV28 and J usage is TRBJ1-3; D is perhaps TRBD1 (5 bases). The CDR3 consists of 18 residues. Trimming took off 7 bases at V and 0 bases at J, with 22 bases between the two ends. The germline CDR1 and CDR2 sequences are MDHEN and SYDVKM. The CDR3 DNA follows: TGTGCCAGCACCCTGGGCCTCGGGAGGGACTTCTCTGGAAACACCATATATTTT. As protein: CASTLGLGRDFSGNTIYF. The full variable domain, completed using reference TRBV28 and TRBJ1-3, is DVKVTQSSRYLVKRTGEKVFLECVQDMDHENMFWYRQDPGLGLRLIYFSYDVKMKEKGDIPEGYSVSREKKERFSLILESASTNQTSMYLCASTLGLGRDFSGNTIYFGEGSWLTVV.